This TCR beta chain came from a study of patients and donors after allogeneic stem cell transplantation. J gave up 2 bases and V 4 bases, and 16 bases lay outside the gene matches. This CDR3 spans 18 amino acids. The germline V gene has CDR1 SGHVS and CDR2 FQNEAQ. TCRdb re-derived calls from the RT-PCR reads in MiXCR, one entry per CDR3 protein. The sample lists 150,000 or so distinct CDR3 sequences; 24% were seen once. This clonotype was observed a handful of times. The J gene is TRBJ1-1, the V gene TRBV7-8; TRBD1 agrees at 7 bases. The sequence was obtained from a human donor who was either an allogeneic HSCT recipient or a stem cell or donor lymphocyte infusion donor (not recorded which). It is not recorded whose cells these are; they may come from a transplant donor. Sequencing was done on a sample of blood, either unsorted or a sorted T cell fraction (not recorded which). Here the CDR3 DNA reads TGTGCCAGCAGCTCGCCTGAAAAGTTGAGGGGGCCTAACACTGAAGCTTTCTTT. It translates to CASSSPEKLRGPNTEAFF.